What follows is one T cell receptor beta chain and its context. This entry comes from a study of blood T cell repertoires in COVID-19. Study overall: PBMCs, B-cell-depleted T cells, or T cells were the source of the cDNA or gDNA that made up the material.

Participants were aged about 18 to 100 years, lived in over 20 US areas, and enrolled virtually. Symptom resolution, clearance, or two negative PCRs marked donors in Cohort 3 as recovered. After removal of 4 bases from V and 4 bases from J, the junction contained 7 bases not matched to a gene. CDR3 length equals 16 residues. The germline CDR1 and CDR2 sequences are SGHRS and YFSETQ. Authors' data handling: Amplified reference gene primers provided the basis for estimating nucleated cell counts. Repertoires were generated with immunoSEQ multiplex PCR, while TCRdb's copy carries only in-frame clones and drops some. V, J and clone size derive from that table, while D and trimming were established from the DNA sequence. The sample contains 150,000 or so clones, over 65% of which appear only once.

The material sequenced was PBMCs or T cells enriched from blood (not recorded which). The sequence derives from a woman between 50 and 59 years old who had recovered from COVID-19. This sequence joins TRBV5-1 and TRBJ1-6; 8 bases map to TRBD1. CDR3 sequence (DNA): TGCGCCAGCAGCCTGGGACAGGACGTTTATAATTCACCCCTCCACTTT. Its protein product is CASSLGQDVYNSPLHF.